A selection of T cell receptor beta chains follows, all from one sample in a study of blood T cell repertoires in COVID-19. Generated by immunoSEQ multiplex PCR, the TCRdb table keeps only in-frame clones and is missing some. The data hold 300,000 to 400,000 clones, with 80% to 90% observed a single time. Sequencing input: PBMCs or T cells enriched from blood (not recorded which). The source is a woman in her 40s with acute COVID-19. Each CDR3 is given with its conserved first and last residue. The D gene is left open where the match is weak. Clone size appears in some rows only: once, few, many, or a class for an expanded clone.

V gene	J gene	D gene	clone size	CDR3 DNA	CDR3 protein
TRBV29-1	TRBJ2-5	NA	NA	TGCAGCGTTGAAGTACGGGGAGGACCCACGGCCCAGTACTTC	CSVEVRGGPTAQYF
TRBV7-7	TRBJ2-3	NA	NA	TGTGCTAGCAGCCCGGATGCAGGCAGCACAGATACGCAGTATTTT	CASSPDAGSTDTQYF
TRBV4-3	TRBJ2-2	TRBD2	NA	TGCGCCAGCAGCCAGTTTGCTAGCGGGAGAGGGGGGAACACCGGGGAGCTGTTTTTT	CASSQFASGRGGNTGELFF
TRBV5-1	TRBJ1-4	NA	NA	TGCGCCAGCAGCCGGAGTTATGATAATGAAAAACTGTTTTTT	CASSRSYDNEKLFF
TRBV7-7	TRBJ1-1	NA	NA	TGTGCCAGCAGCTTCGACTTGAACACTGAAGCTTTCTTT	CASSFDLNTEAFF
TRBV7-9	TRBJ2-7	TRBD1	NA	TGTGCCAGCAGCCCAGGGCAGGGGGCGGTCGAGCAGTACTTC	CASSPGQGAVEQYF
TRBV9	TRBJ2-5	TRBD1	NA	TGTGCCAGCAGCCGGAACCCGGGACAGGGAAAAGAGACCCAGTACTTC	CASSRNPGQGKETQYF
TRBV4-1	TRBJ1-2	TRBD1	NA	TGCGCCAGCAGCCATGACAGGGCCGGGGGCTACACCTTC	CASSHDRAGGYTF
TRBV5-8	TRBJ1-5	NA	once	TGTGCCAGCAGCTTGGTCAGGGGAAACAATCAGCCCCAGCATTTT	CASSLVRGNNQPQHF
TRBV29-1	TRBJ1-2	TRBD1	few	TGCAGCGTTGAAGTCCCCAGGGGGCTCATCTATGGCTACACCTTC	CSVEVPRGLIYGYTF
TRBV2	TRBJ1-2	NA	NA	TGTGCCAGCAGTGAAGCGCCGGCCAGGGCTCGGTATGGCTACACCTTC	CASSEAPARARYGYTF
TRBV7-7	TRBJ2-5	NA	few	TGTGCTAGCAGCTTAGGGAGGACAGTCCGGGAGACCCAGTACTTC	CASSLGRTVRETQYF
TRBV19	TRBJ2-7	TRBD1	NA	TGTGCCAGTAGTAGGCCCTCGGACAGGGGTATTTACGAGCAGTACTTC	CASSRPSDRGIYEQYF
TRBV6-4	TRBJ1-2	TRBD1	NA	TGTGCCAGCAGTGAGACCGGGACAGGCGTCAGTTATGGCTACACCTTC	CASSETGTGVSYGYTF
TRBV11-1	TRBJ2-2	NA	NA	TGTGCCAGCAGCCACCAGGGGAATCTTGAGCTGTTTTTT	CASSHQGNLELFF
TRBV7-8	TRBJ2-1	NA	NA	TGTGCCAGCAGCTTAGTGGAGGGATCTTTTGAGCAGTTCTTC	CASSLVEGSFEQFF
TRBV3-1/TRBV3-2	TRBJ2-2	NA	once	TGTGCCAGCAGCCCCCCCGGACAGAGCGGGGAGCTGTTTTTT	CASSPPGQSGELFF